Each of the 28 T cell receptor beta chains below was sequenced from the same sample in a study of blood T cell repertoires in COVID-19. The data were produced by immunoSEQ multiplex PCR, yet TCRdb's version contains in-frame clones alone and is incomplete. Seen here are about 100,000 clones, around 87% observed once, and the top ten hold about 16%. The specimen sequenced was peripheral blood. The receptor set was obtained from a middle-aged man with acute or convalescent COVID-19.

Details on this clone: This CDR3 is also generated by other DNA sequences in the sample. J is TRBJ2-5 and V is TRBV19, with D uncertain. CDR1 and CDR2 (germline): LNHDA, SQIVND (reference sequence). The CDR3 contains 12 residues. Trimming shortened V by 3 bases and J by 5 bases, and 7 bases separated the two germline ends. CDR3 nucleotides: TGTGCCAGTAGTATCGCCGGGGAGACCCAGTACTTC. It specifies CASSIAGETQYF.

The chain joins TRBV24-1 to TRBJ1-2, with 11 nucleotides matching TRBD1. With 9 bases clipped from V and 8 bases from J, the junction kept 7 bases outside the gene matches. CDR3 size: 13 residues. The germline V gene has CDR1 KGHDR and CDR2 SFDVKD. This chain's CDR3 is CATRGTGGEGYTF. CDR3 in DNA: TGTGCCACCCGTGGGACAGGGGGGGAAGGCTACACCTTC.

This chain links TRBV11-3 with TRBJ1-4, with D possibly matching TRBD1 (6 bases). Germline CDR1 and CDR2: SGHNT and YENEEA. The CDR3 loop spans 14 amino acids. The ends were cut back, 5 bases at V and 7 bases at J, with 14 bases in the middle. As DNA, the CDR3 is TGTGCCAGCAGCCTCAGGGAAGGGGGTGAAAAACTGTTTTTT. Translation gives CASSLREGGEKLFF.

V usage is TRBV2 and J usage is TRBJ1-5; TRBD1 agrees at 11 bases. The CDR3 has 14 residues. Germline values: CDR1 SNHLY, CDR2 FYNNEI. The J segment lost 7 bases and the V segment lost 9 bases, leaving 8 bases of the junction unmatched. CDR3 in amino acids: CASAGTGGQQPQHF. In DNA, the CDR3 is TGTGCCAGTGCCGGGACAGGGGGTCAACAGCCCCAGCATTTT.

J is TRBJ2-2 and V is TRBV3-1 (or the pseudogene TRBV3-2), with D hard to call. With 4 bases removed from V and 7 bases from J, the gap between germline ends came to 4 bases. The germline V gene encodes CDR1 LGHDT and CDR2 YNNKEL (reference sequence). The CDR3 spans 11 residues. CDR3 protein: CASSPGGELFF. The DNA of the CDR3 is TGTGCCAGCAGCCCGGGCGGGGAGCTGTTTTTT.

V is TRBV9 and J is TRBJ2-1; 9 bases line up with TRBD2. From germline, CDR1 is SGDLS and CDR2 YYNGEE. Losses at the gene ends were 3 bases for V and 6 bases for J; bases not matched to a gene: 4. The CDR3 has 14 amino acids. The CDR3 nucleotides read TGTGCCAGCAGCGGTACTAGCGGGCCCAATGAGCAGTTCTTC. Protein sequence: CASSGTSGPNEQFF. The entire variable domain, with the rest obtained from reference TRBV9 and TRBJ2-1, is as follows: DSGVTQTPKHLITATGQRVTLRCSPRSGDLSVYWYQQSLDQGLQFLIQYYNGEERAKGNILERFSAQQFPDLHSELNLSSLELGDSALYFCASSGTSGPNEQFFGPGTRLTVL.

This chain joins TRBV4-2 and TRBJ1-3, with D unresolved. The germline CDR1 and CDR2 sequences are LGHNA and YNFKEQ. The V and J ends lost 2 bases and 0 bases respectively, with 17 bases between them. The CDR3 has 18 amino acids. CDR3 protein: CASSQRWAGKNSGNTIYF. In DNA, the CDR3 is TGTGCCAGCAGCCAAAGGTGGGCCGGAAAAAACTCTGGAAACACCATATATTTT.

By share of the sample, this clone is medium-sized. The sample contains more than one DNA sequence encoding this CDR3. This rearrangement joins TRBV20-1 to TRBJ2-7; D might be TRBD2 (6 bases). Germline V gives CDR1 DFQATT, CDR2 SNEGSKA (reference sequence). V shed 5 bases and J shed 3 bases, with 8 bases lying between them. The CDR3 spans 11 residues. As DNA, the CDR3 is TGCAGTGCTCAGACTAGCTACGAGCAGTACTTC. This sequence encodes CSAQTSYEQYF.

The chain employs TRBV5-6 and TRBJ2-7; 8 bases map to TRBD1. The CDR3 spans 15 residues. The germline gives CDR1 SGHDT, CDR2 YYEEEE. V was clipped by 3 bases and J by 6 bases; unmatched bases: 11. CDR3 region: CASSYNGGRGLEQYF. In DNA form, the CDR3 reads TGTGCCAGCAGCTACAATGGGGGCAGGGGGCTCGAGCAGTACTTC.

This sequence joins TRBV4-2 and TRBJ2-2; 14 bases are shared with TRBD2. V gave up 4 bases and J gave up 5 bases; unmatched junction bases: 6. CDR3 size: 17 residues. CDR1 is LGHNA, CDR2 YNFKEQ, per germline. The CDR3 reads CASSLGLAGDWTGELFF. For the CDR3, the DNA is TGTGCCAGCAGCCTGGGACTAGCGGGAGATTGGACCGGGGAGCTGTTTTTT.

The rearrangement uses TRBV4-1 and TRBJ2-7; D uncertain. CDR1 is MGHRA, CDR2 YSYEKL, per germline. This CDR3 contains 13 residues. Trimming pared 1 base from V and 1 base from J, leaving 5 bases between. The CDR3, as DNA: TGCGCCAGCAGCCAAGCCCAGTCCTACGAGCAGTACTTC. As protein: CASSQAQSYEQYF.

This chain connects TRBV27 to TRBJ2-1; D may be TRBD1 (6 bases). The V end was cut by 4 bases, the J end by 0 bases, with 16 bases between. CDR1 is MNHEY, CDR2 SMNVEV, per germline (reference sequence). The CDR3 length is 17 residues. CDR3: CASSYQGLPSSYNEQFF. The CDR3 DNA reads TGTGCCAGCAGTTACCAGGGGCTTCCGAGCTCCTACAATGAGCAGTTCTTC.

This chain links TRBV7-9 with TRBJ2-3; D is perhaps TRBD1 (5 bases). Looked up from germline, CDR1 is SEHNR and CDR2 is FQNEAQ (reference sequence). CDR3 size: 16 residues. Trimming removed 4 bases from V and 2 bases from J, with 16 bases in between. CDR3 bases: TGTGCCAGCAGCTCTACAGGTCCCCTTAACACAGATACGCAGTATTTT. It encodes CASSSTGPLNTDTQYF.

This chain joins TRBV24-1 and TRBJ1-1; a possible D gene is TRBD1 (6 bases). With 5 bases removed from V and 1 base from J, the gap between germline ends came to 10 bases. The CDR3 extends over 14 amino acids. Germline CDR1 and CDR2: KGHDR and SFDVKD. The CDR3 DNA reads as TGTGCCACCAGTGCCCCGGGACAGAACACTGAAGCTTTCTTT. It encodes CATSAPGQNTEAFF.

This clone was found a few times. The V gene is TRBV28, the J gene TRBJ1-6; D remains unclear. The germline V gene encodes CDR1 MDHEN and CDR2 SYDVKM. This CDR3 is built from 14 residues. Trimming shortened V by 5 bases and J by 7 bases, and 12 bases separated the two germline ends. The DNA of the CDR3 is TGTGCCAGCAGTACAGACGCGGGGAATTCACCCCTCCACTTT. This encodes CASSTDAGNSPLHF.

The CDR3 coding sequence is TGTGCCAGCGGAACAAAGGGACAGGGAAGTGGCTACACCTTC. It codes for CASGTKGQGSGYTF. The genes are TRBV3-1 (or the pseudogene TRBV3-2) and TRBJ1-2; the match to TRBD1 covers 9 bases. The CDR3 is made up of 14 amino acids. Germline loops: CDR1 LGHDT, CDR2 YNNKEL (reference sequence). V lost 8 bases, J lost 7 bases, and 11 bases stayed unmatched.

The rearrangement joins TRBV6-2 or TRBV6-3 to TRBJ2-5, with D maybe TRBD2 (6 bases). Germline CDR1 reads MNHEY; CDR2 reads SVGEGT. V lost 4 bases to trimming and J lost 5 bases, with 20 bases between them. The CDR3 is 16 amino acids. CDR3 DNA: TGTGCCAGCAGTTGGACTGTCGTAGGGAGGTCTGAGACCCAGTACTTC. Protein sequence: CASSWTVVGRSETQYF.

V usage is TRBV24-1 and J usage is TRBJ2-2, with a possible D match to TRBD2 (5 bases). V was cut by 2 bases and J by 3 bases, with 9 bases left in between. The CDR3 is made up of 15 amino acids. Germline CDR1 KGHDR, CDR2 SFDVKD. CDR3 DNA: TGTGCCACCAGTGATTGGCAGGAGGACACCGGGGAGCTGTTTTTT. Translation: CATSDWQEDTGELFF.

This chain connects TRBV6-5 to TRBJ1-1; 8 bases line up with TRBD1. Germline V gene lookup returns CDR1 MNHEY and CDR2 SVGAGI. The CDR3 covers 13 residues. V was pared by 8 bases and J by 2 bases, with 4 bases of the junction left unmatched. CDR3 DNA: TGTGCCAGCTATACAGGGGGAAACACTGAAGCTTTCTTT. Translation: CASYTGGNTEAFF.

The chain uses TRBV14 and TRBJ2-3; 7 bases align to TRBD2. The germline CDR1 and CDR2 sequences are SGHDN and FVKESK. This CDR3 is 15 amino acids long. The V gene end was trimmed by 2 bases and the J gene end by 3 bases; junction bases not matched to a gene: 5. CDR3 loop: CASSQRISGTDTQYF. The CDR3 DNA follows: TGTGCCAGCAGCCAACGGATTAGCGGGACAGATACGCAGTATTTT.

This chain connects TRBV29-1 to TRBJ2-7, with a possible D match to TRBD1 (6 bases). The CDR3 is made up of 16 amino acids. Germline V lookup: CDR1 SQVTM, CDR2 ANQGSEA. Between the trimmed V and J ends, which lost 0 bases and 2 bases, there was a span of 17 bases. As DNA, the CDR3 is TGCAGCGTTGAAGATAAGGGGGTAGGGGTAACCTACGAGCAGTACTTC. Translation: CSVEDKGVGVTYEQYF.

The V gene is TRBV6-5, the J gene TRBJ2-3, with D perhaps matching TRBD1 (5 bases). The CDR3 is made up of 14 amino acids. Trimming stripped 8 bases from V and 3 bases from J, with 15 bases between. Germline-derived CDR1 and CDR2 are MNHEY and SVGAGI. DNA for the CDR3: TGTGCCAGCGGGCTGGTGAAGGGGACAGATACGCAGTATTTT. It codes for CASGLVKGTDTQYF.

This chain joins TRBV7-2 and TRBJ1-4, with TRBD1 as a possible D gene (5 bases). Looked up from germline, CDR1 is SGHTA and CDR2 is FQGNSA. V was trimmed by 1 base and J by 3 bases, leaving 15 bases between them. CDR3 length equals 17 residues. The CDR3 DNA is TGTGCCAGCAGCTTAGGTACAGGAAGGGTGGCTAATGAAAAACTGTTTTTT. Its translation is CASSLGTGRVANEKLFF. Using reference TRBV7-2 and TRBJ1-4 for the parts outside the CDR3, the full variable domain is GAGVSQSPSNKVTEKGKDVELRCDPISGHTALYWYRQSLGQGLEFLIYFQGNSAPDKSGLPSDRFSAERTGGSVSTLTIQRTQQEDSAVYLCASSLGTGRVANEKLFFGSGTQLSVL.

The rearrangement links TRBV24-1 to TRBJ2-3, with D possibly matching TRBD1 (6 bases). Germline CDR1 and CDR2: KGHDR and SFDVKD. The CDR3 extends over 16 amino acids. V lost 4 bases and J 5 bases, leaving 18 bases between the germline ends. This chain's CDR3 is CATSDPATGQGDTQYF. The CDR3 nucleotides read TGTGCCACCAGTGACCCCGCGACAGGCCAGGGAGATACGCAGTATTTT.

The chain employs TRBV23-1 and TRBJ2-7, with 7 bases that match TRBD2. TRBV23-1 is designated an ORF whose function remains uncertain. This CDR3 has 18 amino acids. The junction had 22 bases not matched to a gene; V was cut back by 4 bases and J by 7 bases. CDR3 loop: CASSRTGGPGKAFSEQYF. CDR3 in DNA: TGCGCCAGCAGTCGAACGGGAGGCCCCGGTAAGGCATTCTCGGAGCAGTACTTC.

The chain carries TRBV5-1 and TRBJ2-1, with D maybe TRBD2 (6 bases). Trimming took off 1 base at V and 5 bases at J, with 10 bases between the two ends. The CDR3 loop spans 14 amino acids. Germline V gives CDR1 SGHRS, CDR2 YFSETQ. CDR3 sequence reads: CASSLFGGDNEQFF. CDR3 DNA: TGCGCCAGCAGCTTGTTCGGGGGTGACAATGAGCAGTTCTTC.

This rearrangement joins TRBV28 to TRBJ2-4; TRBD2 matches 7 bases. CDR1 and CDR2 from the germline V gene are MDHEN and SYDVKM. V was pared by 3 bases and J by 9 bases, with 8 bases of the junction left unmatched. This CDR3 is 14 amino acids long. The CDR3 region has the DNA TGTGCCAGCAGTTTGCGGGACTATAGGGCCATTCAGTACTTC. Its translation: CASSLRDYRAIQYF. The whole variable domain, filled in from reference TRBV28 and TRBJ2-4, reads DVKVTQSSRYLVKRTGEKVFLECVQDMDHENMFWYRQDPGLGLRLIYFSYDVKMKEKGDIPEGYSVSREKKERFSLILESASTNQTSMYLCASSLRDYRAIQYFGAGTRLSVL.

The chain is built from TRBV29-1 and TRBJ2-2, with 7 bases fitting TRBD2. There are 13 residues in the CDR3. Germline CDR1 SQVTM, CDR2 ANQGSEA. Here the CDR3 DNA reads TGCGGCGGGCAGCGGGGAAACACCGGGGAGCTGTTTTTT. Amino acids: CGGQRGNTGELFF.